The 15 T cell receptor beta chains given below trace back to one sample, sequenced in a study of response to subunit inactivated influenza vaccine. One entry per CDR3 protein results from TCRdb running MiXCR on the RT-PCR reads. Seen here are hundreds of thousands of distinct CDR3 sequences, 15% to 18% observed once, and the top ten hold 11%. The sequencing here drew on PBMCs from blood, taken 11 to 12 days after vaccination. The source of these receptors is a man aged 50 to 59 who received an inactivated influenza vaccine.

This clonotype was detected ten times or more. V gene TRBV10-3 combines with J gene TRBJ2-7; 10 positions match TRBD1. The ends lost 1 base at V and 7 bases at J; junction bases unmatched: 10. Per the germline V gene, CDR1 is ENHRY and CDR2 is SYGVKD. CDR3 size: 16 residues. DNA for the CDR3: TGTGCCATCAGTGAGTTGGGGGACAGGGGCCCTGTTGAGCAGTACTTC. This codes for CAISELGDRGPVEQYF.

V and J are TRBV29-1 and TRBJ2-1, with D perhaps TRBD1 (5 bases). Per the germline V gene, CDR1 is SQVTM and CDR2 is ANQGSEA. The CDR3 has 11 amino acids. Deletions cut 7 bases from V and 6 bases from J, with 10 bases between. In nucleotides, the CDR3 is TGCAGCGCCGCGACAGTCAATGAGCAGTTCTTC. Translated: CSAATVNEQFF.

This sequence joins TRBV29-1 and TRBJ2-3; a possible D gene is TRBD2 (6 bases). Germline CDR1 SQVTM, CDR2 ANQGSEA. This CDR3 has 15 amino acids. The CDR3, as DNA: TGCTCCTCACCGGAGGGGCAGGGCCGCACAGATACGCAGTATTTT. Its translation is CSSPEGQGRTDTQYF.

CDR3 coding DNA: TGTGCCAGCAGTGCGCCTCCGGGACAGGGGAAGAATGAGCAGTTCTTC. Encoded protein: CASSAPPGQGKNEQFF. The chain couples TRBV28 to TRBJ2-1; 10 positions match TRBD1. CDR3 size: 16 residues. Germline CDR1 MDHEN, CDR2 SYDVKM. The V and J ends lost 5 bases and 7 bases, in that order; junction bases with no gene match: 11.

This clonotype was seen a handful of times. The genes are TRBV10-3 and TRBJ2-3; D uncertain. The CDR3 runs 14 residues. The germline V and J ends were trimmed by 8 bases and 1 base, with 13 bases remaining between them. Germline values: CDR1 ENHRY, CDR2 SYGVKD. The CDR3 DNA sequence: TGTGCCATCCAAGGTAGTGCTGGCACAGATACGCAGTATTTT. Translating it yields CAIQGSAGTDTQYF.

This clonotype was seen only a few times. The gene calls are TRBV12-3 or TRBV12-4 and TRBJ2-1; 8 bases map to TRBD1. The CDR3 is 17 residues long. V lost 0 bases, J lost 3 bases, and 7 bases stayed unmatched. The CDR3 loop reads CASSLADRDHFYNEQFF. Written as DNA, the CDR3 is TGTGCCAGCAGTTTAGCGGACAGGGACCACTTCTACAATGAGCAGTTCTTC.

The chain couples TRBV28 to TRBJ2-3, with 7 bases lining up with TRBD2. There are 15 residues in the CDR3. CDR1 and CDR2 (germline): MDHEN, SYDVKM. Trimming took 4 bases from V and 7 from J; bases not matched to a gene: 11. CDR3 DNA: TGTGCCAGCAGTTCCGCGGGGGAAGGTTTGAATACGCAGTATTTT. Protein product: CASSSAGEGLNTQYF.

This clonotype has just a few counts. The rearrangement links TRBV27 to TRBJ1-2; D uncertain. The CDR3 totals 13 residues. V lost 5 bases, J lost 7 bases, and 14 bases lay in between. In germline, CDR1 is MNHEY, CDR2 SMNVEV (reference sequence). CDR3 region: CASSPVGAGGYTF. CDR3 sequence (DNA): TGTGCCAGCAGTCCAGTCGGAGCGGGTGGCTACACCTTC.

A few counts support this clonotype. The chain combines TRBV9 with TRBJ2-3; D gene unclear. This CDR3 comprises 12 residues. Germline values: CDR1 SGDLS, CDR2 YYNGEE. V was cut by 7 bases and J by 5 bases, with 11 bases left in between. The CDR3 here is CASHGSGDTQYF. Here the CDR3 DNA reads TGTGCCAGCCACGGCTCCGGAGATACGCAGTATTTT.

J is TRBJ2-3 and V is TRBV7-2, with a weak D call TRBD1 (6 bases). Trimming removed 5 bases from V and 6 bases from J, with 18 bases in between. The germline gives CDR1 SGHTA, CDR2 FQGNSA. CDR3 size: 15 residues. The DNA for the CDR3 is TGTGCCAGCAGCAAAGGGACATGGCAGGCGGATACGCAGTATTTT. It encodes CASSKGTWQADTQYF.

The chain employs TRBV2 and TRBJ2-7; D not resolved. Germline values: CDR1 SNHLY, CDR2 FYNNEI. V lost 4 bases and J 4 bases, leaving 11 bases between the germline ends. The CDR3 is 13 amino acids. The CDR3 sequence is CASSVFRGYEQYF. DNA for the CDR3: TGTGCCAGCAGTGTCTTCCGAGGATACGAGCAGTACTTC.

In its sample, this clonotype was seen many times. The rearrangement joins TRBV11-2 to TRBJ2-1; TRBD1 might be the D (5 bases). CDR1 is SGHAT, CDR2 FQNNGV, per germline. Deletions cut 5 bases from V and 2 bases from J, with 16 bases between. The CDR3 loop spans 16 amino acids. DNA for the CDR3: TGTGCCAGCAGCCCCAAGACAGCAATCCCCTACAATGAGCAGTTCTTC. This gives the protein CASSPKTAIPYNEQFF.

This rearrangement joins TRBV20-1 to TRBJ2-5, with TRBD2 as a possible D gene (6 bases). The CDR3 loop spans 12 amino acids. Trimming removed 6 bases from V and 5 bases from J, with 13 bases in between. Germline V gives CDR1 DFQATT, CDR2 SNEGSKA (reference sequence). The CDR3 DNA reads TGCAGTGCCCTTGACCTAGCGGAGACCCAGTACTTC. It specifies CSALDLAETQYF.

This clonotype was found a few times. The chain employs TRBV7-2 and TRBJ2-7, with 8 bases fitting TRBD1. This CDR3 region has 15 residues. CDR1 is SGHTA and CDR2 is FQGNSA in the germline V gene. V lost 6 bases and J lost 3; bases outside the gene matches: 10. The CDR3 nucleotides read TGTGCCAGCAGATCCCGACAGGGGTTCGGCTACGAGCAGTACTTC. Protein sequence: CASRSRQGFGYEQYF.

This clonotype was detected many times. The CDR3 protein is CASSPGQGVWAKNIQYF. CDR3 nucleotide sequence: TGTGCCAGCAGCCCGGGACAGGGGGTGTGGGCCAAAAACATTCAGTACTTC. The chain employs TRBV7-9 and TRBJ2-4; 11 positions agree with TRBD1. The ends lost 5 bases at V and 1 base at J; junction bases unmatched: 7. The CDR3 is made up of 17 amino acids. The germline CDR1 and CDR2 sequences are SEHNR and FQNEAQ (reference sequence).